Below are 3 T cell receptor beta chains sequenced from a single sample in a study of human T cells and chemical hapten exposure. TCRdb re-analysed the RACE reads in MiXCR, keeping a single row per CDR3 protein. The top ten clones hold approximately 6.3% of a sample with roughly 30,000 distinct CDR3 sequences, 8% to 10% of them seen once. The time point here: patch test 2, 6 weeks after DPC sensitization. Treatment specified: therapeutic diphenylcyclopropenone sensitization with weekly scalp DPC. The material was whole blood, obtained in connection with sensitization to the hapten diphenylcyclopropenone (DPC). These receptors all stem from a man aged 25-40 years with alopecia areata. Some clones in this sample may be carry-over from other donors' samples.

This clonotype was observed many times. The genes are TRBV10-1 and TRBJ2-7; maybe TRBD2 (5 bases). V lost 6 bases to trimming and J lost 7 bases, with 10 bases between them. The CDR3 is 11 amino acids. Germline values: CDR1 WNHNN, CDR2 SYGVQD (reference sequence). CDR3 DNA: TGCGCCAGCAGCGGGGAGAGGGAGCAGTACTTC. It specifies CASSGEREQYF.

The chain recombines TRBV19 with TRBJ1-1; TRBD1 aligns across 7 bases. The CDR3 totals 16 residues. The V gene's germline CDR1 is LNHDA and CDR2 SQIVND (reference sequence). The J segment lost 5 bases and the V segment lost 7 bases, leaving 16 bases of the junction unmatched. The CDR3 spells CASIRGDSHEKTEAFF. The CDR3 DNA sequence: TGTGCCAGTATCCGTGGGGACAGCCACGAGAAGACTGAAGCTTTCTTT.

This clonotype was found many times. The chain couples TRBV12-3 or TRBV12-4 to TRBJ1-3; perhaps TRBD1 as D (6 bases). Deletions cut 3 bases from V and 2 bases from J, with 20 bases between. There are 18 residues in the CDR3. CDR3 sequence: CASSFSGSAGTTGNTIYF. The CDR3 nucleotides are TGTGCCAGCAGTTTTTCGGGCTCTGCCGGGACAACTGGAAACACCATATATTTT.